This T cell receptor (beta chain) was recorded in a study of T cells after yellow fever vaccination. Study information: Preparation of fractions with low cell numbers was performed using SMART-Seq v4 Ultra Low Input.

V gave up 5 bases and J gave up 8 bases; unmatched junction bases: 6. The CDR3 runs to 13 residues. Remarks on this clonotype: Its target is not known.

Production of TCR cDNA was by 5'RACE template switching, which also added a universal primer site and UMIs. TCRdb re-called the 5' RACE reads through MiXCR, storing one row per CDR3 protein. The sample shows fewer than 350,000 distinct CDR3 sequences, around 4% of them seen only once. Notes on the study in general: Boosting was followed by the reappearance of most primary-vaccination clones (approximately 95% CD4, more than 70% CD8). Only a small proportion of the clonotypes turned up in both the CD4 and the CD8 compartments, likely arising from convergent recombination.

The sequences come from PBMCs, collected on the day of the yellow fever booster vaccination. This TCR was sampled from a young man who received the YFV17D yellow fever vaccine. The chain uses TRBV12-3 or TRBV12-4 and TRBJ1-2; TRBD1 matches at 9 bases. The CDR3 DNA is TGTGCCAGCAGTCTATGGGACAGGGAAGGCTACACCTTC. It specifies CASSLWDREGYTF.